This TCR beta chain was recovered during a study of spatial heterogeneity in lung cancer. Study in general: Where they were available, follow-up PBMC samples were sequenced, at a median of about 22 months after resection. Detected beta-chain sequences consistently exceeded alpha-chain sequences.

Trimming took 3 bases from V and 4 from J, leaving 10 bases between them. This CDR3 spans 14 amino acids. Germline V gene lookup returns CDR1 ENHRY and CDR2 SYGVKD. The time point is: blood at routine non-recurrence follow-up after resection. TCRdb re-analysed the 5' RACE reads in MiXCR, keeping a single row per CDR3 protein. The sample contains roughly 16,000 distinct CDR3 sequences, approximately 6% of which appear only once. General study points: At tumor resection, ubiquitous expanded TCRs were detected in blood more often than later.

By sample share, this clonotype is medium-sized (0.01 to 0.1%). Its specificity is not known. The V and J genes are TRBV10-3 and TRBJ1-5; no definite D call. This receptor was obtained from a male donor with early-stage non-small cell lung cancer. The specimen was PBMCs, collected at follow-up. The CDR3 here is CAISEGSGNQPQHF. The CDR3 nucleotides read TGTGCCATCAGTGAAGGCTCGGGGAATCAGCCCCAGCATTTT.